This T cell receptor (beta chain) stems from a study of cytomegalovirus exposure and HLA in healthy donors. Study in general: Genetic ancestry analysis placed around four fifths of the 398 donors that were genotyped in the Caucasian-associated cluster. Study-wide findings and caveats: Some public TCRs appeared in many individuals, while most sequences were rare. A missense variant in DCLRE1C was later tied to TCR beta V- and J-gene trimming.

The V end lost 1 base, the J end lost 4 bases, and 15 bases lay between the germline ends. Germline values: CDR1 SNHLY, CDR2 FYNNEI. This CDR3 has 16 amino acids. Though nominally healthy at sampling, donors likely had unrecorded immune exposures. Primers included in the PCR were 60 Vbeta and 13 Jbeta primers. The assay was immunoSEQ multiplex PCR, and TCRdb's table has in-frame clones only and misses some. This table has about 140,000 clones, around 80% appearing once. To note about this clone: As yet, its antigen is unknown.

This sequence originates from a young man in good health and CMV-seropositive. The chain links TRBV2 to TRBJ2-3; D call uncertain. Sequenced sample: PBMCs. The CDR3 reads CASSEGSRSGSDTQYF. The CDR3 nucleotides are TGTGCCAGCAGTGAAGGGAGCCGAAGTGGGTCAGATACGCAGTATTTT.